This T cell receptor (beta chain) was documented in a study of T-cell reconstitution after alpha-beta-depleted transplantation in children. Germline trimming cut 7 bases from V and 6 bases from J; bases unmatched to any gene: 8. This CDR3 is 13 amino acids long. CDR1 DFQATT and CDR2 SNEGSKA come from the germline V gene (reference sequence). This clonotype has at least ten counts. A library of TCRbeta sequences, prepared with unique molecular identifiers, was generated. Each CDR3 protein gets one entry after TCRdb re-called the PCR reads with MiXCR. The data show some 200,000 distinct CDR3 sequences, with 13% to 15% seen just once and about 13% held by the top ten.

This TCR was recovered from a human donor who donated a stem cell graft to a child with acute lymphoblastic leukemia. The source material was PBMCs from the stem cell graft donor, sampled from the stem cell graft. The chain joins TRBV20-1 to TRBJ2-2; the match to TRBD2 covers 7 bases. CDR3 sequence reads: CSGEREGSGELFF. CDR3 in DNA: TGCAGTGGAGAGCGGGAAGGATCCGGGGAGCTGTTTTTT.